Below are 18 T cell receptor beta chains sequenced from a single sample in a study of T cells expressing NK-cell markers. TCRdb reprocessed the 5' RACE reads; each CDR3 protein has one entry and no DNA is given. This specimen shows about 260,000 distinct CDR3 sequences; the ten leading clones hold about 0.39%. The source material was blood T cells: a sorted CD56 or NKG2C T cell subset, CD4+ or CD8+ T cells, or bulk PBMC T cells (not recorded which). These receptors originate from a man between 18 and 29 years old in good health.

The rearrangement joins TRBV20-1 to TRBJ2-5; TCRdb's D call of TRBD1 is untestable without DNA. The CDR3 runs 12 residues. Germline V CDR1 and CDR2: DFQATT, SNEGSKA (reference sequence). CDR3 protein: CSAPGGRETQYF.

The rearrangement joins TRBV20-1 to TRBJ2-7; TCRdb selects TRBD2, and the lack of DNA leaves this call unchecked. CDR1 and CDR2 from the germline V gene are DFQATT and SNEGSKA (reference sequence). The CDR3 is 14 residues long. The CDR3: CSARVVAGVSEQYF.

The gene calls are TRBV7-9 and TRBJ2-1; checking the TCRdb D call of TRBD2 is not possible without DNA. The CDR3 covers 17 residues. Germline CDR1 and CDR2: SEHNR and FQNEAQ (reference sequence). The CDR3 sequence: CASSLGERESRKDEQFF.

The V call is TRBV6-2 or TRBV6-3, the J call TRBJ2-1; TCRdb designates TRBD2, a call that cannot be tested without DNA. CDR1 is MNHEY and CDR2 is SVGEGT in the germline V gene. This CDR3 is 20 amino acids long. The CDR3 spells CASSYPPGAGLAGGFNEQFF.

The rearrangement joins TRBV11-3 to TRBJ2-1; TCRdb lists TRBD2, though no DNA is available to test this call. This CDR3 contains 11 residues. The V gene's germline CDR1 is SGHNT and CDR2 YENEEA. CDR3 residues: CASSGGYEQFF.

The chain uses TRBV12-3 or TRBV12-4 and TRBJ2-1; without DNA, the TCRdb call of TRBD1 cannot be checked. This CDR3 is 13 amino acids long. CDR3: CASSRTGETSRFF.

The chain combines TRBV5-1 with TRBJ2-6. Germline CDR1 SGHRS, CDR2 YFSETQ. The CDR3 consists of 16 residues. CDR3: CASSLTGASGANVLTF. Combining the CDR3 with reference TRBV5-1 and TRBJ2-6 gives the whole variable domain KAGVTQTPRYLIKTRGQQVTLSCSPISGHRSVSWYQQTPGQGLQFLFEYFSETQRNKGNFPGRFSGRQFSNSRSEMNVSTLELGDSALYLCASSLTGASGANVLTFGAGSRLTVL.

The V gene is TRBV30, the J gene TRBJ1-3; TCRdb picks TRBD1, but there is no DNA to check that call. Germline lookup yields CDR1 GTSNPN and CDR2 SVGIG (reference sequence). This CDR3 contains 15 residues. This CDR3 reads CAWRTDSSSGNTIYF. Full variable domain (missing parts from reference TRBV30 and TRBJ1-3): SQTIHQWPATLVQPVGSPLSLECTVEGTSNPNLYWYRQAAGRGLQLLFYSVGIGQISSEVPQNLSASRPQDRQFILSSKKLLLSDSGFYLCAWRTDSSSGNTIYFGEGSWLTVV.

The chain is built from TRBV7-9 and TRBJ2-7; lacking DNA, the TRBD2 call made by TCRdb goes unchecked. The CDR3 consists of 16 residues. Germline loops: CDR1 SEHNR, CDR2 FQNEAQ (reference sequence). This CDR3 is CASSSTSGRNVYEQYF.

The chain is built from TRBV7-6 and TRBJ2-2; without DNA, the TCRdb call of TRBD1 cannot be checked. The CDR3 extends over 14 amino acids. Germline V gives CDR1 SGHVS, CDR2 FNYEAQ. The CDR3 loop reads CASSGKGGPGELFF.

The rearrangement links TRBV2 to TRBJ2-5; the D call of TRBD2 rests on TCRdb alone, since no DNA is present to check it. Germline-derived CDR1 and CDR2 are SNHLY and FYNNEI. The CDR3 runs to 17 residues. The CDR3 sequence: CAISSSGGRRLQETQYF. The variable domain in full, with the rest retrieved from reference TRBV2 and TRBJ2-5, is EPEVTQTPSHQVTQMGQEVILRCVPISNHLYFYWYRQILGQKVEFLVSFYNNEISEKSEIFDDQFSVERPDGSNFTLKIRSTKLEDSAMYFCAISSSGGRRLQETQYFGPGTRLLVL.

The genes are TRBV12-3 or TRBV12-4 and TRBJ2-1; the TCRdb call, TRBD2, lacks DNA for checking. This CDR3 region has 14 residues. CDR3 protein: CASSLRLAGVVQFF.

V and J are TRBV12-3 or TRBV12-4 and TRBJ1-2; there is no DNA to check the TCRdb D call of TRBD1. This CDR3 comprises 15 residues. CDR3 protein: CASSSYRGPNYGYTF.

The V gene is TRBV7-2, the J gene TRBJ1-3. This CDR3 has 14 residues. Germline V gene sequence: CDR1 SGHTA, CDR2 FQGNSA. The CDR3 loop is CASSLWEEGNTIYF.

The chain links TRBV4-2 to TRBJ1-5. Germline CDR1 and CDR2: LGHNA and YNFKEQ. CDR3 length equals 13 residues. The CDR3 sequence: CASSLQRRQPQHF.

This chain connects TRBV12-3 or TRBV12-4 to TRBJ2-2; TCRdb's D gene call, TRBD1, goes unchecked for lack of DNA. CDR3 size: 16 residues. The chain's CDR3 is CASRPGLSSYPGELFF.

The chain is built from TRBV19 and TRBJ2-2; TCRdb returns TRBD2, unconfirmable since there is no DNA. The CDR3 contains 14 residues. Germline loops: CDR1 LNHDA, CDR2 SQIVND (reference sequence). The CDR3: CASRLAGYTGELFF.

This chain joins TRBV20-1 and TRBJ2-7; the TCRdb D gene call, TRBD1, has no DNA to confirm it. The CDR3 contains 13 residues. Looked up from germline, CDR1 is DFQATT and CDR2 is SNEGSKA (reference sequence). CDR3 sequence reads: CSASITGGYEQYF.